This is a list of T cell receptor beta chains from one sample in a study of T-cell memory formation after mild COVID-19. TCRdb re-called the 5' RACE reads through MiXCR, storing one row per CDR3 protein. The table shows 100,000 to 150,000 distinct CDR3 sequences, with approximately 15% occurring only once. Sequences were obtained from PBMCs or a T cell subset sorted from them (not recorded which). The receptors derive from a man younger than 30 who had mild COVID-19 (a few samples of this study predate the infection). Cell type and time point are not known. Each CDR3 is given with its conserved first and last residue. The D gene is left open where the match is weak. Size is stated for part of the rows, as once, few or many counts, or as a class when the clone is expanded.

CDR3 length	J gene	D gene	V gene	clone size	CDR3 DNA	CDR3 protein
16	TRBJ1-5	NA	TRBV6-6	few	TGTGCCAGCAGTTACTCCGGGGGGCATGGCAATCAGCCCCAGCATTTT	CASSYSGGHGNQPQHF
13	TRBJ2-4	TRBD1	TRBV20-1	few	TGCAGTGCTAGTATAGGGGGCCTAAACATTCAGTACTTC	CSASIGGLNIQYF
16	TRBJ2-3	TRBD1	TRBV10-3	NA	TGTGCCATCAGTGCCTCGGGACAGGGAGGCACAGATACGCAGTATTTT	CAISASGQGGTDTQYF
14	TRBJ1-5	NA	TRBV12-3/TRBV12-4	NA	TGTGCCAGCAGTTCGGACGGATTCTCGCAGCCCCAGCATTTT	CASSSDGFSQPQHF
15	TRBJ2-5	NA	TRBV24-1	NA	TGTGCCACCAGTGACGGCCAGGGACATTGGGAGACCCAGTACTTC	CATSDGQGHWETQYF
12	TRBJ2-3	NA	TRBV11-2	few	TGTGCCAGCAGCCCGGACATCGATACGCAGTATTTT	CASSPDIDTQYF
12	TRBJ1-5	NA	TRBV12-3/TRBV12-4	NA	TGTGCCAGCAGCGGTGCCTATCAGCCCCAGCATTTT	CASSGAYQPQHF
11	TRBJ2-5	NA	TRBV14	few	TGTGCCAGCAGCATACAACAGACCCAGTACTTC	CASSIQQTQYF
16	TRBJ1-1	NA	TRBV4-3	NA	TGCGCCAGCAGCCAAGATGTAATAGGACAAAACCCTGAAGCTTTCTTT	CASSQDVIGQNPEAFF
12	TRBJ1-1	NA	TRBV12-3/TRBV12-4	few	TGTGCCAGCAGCCAAATGAACACTGAAGCTTTCTTT	CASSQMNTEAFF
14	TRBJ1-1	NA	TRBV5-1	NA	TGCGCCAGCAGCTTTGGGGGGGTTTACACTGAAGCTTTCTTT	CASSFGGVYTEAFF
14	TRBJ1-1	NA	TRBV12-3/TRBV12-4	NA	TGTGCCAGCAGTTCAAGGAGGTCGGACACTGAAGCTTTCTTT	CASSSRRSDTEAFF
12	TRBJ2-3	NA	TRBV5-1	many	TGCGCCAGCGGGGTATCGGGAGATACGCAGTATTTT	CASGVSGDTQYF
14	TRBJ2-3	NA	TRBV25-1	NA	TGTGCCAGCAGTGACCCGAACCCTACAGATACGCAGTATTTT	CASSDPNPTDTQYF
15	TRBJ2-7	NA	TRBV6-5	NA	TGTGCCAGCAGTTACGCAGGGATGACCTCCTACGAGCAGTACTTC	CASSYAGMTSYEQYF
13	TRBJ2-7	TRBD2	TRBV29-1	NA	TGCAGCGTGGGGAGGGACGTAGGGTTCCAGCAGTACTTC	CSVGRDVGFQQYF
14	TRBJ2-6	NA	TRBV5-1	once	TGCGCCAGTCTCAACTCACCCGGGGCCAACGTCCTGACTTTC	CASLNSPGANVLTF
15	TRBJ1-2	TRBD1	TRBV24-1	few	TGTGCCACCAGTGGCCCCGACAGGGGAGAATATGGCTACACCTTC	CATSGPDRGEYGYTF
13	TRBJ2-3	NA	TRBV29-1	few	TGCAGCGTTGGTTCTATCATCACAGATACGCAGTATTTT	CSVGSIITDTQYF
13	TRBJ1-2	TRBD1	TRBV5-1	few	TGCGCCAGCAGCCCGGGACAGGGGTTAGGCTACACCTTC	CASSPGQGLGYTF
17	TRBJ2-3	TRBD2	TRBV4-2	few	TGTGCCAGCAGCCAGGAACCTAGCGGGGGGAACACAGATACGCAGTATTTT	CASSQEPSGGNTDTQYF
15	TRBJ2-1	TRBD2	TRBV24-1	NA	TGTGCCACCAGTGACCGGACTAGCGGGGGACGCGGGCAGTTCTTC	CATSDRTSGGRGQFF
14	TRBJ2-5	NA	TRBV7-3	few	TGTGCCAGCAGCGACGGACAGCCTCAAGAGACCCAGTACTTC	CASSDGQPQETQYF
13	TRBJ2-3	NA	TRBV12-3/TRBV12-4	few	TGTGCCAGCAGTCTCCACCGGGGAGATACGCAGTATTTT	CASSLHRGDTQYF
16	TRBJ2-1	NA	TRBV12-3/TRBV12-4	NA	TGTGCCAGCAAGAAAAGGTCAGGGTTAGGGGTTAATGAGCAGTTCTTC	CASKKRSGLGVNEQFF
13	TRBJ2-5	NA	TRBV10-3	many	TGTGCCGTGGGTTCTAGCGACCAAGAGACCCAGTACTTC	CAVGSSDQETQYF